This is a list of T cell receptor beta chains from one sample in a study of blood T cell repertoires in COVID-19. The protocol was immunoSEQ multiplex PCR, while the TCRdb copy is restricted to in-frame clones and leaves out a portion. The top ten hold approximately 10% of the sample, which has fewer than 350,000 clones, roughly 90% seen once. Sequencing was carried out using peripheral blood. The receptors stem from a man younger than 40 with COVID-19, enrolled during active disease. Both conserved end residues are part of each CDR3. Each record gives: J gene, D gene, V gene, clone size, CDR3 protein, CDR3 DNA. D genes are given only for firm matches. The size field is filled for only some rows; it gives once, few, many or a size class.

J gene: TRBJ1-1; D gene: -; V gene: TRBV5-4; clone size: -; CDR3 protein: CASRPLGQTNTEAFF; CDR3 DNA: TGTGCCAGCAGGCCCCTTGGACAGACGAACACTGAAGCTTTCTTT
J gene: TRBJ2-3; D gene: TRBD2; V gene: TRBV5-1; clone size: once; CDR3 protein: CASSLVGGRAGTDTQYF; CDR3 DNA: TGCGCCAGCAGCTTGGTTGGCGGGAGGGCGGGCACAGATACGCAGTATTTT
J gene: TRBJ2-2; D gene: -; V gene: TRBV10-3; clone size: -; CDR3 protein: CAISVTGNTGELFF; CDR3 DNA: TGTGCCATCAGCGTCACAGGGAACACCGGGGAGCTGTTTTTT
J gene: TRBJ1-1; D gene: TRBD1; V gene: TRBV11-1; clone size: once; CDR3 protein: CASSTRQGRNTEAFF; CDR3 DNA: TGTGCCAGCAGCACACGACAGGGACGGAACACTGAAGCTTTCTTT
J gene: TRBJ1-6; D gene: -; V gene: TRBV11-1; clone size: -; CDR3 protein: CASSFDASPLHF; CDR3 DNA: TGTGCCAGCAGCTTTGATGCGTCACCCCTCCACTTT
J gene: TRBJ1-2; D gene: -; V gene: TRBV7-2; clone size: -; CDR3 protein: CASSSARHSGLGGYTF; CDR3 DNA: TGTGCCAGCAGCTCCGCCCGGCACTCAGGGCTCGGAGGCTACACCTTC
J gene: TRBJ2-3; D gene: -; V gene: TRBV6-6; clone size: -; CDR3 protein: CASSYSETDTQYF; CDR3 DNA: TGTGCCAGCAGTTACTCGGAGACAGATACGCAGTATTTT
J gene: TRBJ2-4; D gene: -; V gene: TRBV2; clone size: -; CDR3 protein: CASSRWWDLAKNIQYF; CDR3 DNA: TGTGCCAGCAGCCGATGGTGGGACTTAGCCAAAAACATTCAGTACTTC
J gene: TRBJ1-1; D gene: TRBD1; V gene: TRBV7-3; clone size: few; CDR3 protein: CASSLGKTGLGTEAFF; CDR3 DNA: TGTGCCAGCAGCTTAGGAAAGACAGGGCTGGGCACTGAAGCTTTCTTT
J gene: TRBJ1-4; D gene: -; V gene: TRBV4-1; clone size: -; CDR3 protein: CASSLRATNEKLFF; CDR3 DNA: TGCGCCAGCAGCCTCCGGGCAACTAATGAAAAACTGTTTTTT
J gene: TRBJ1-4; D gene: -; V gene: TRBV5-1; clone size: -; CDR3 protein: CASSLGTVGEKLFF; CDR3 DNA: TGCGCCAGCAGCTTGGGGACAGTGGGGGAAAAACTGTTTTTT
J gene: TRBJ2-1; D gene: -; V gene: TRBV19; clone size: -; CDR3 protein: CASSIAAGGSYNEQFF; CDR3 DNA: TGTGCCAGTAGTATAGCAGCGGGTGGCTCCTACAATGAGCAGTTCTTC
J gene: TRBJ2-2; D gene: -; V gene: TRBV6-5; clone size: -; CDR3 protein: CASSLRLTGELFF; CDR3 DNA: TGTGCCAGCAGCCTGAGACTGACCGGGGAGCTGTTTTTT
J gene: TRBJ1-3; D gene: -; V gene: TRBV2; clone size: -; CDR3 protein: CASSVKNVRDTKGNTIYF; CDR3 DNA: TGTGCCAGCAGTGTCAAAAATGTACGGGACACCAAAGGAAACACCATATATTTT
J gene: TRBJ2-5; D gene: -; V gene: TRBV7-9; clone size: -; CDR3 protein: CASSLGGRATQETQYF; CDR3 DNA: TGTGCCAGCAGCTTAGGGGGGCGGGCCACCCAAGAGACCCAGTACTTC
J gene: TRBJ2-7; D gene: -; V gene: TRBV9; clone size: -; CDR3 protein: CASSVGTRHYEQYF; CDR3 DNA: TGTGCCAGCAGCGTCGGGACACGACACTACGAGCAGTACTTC
J gene: TRBJ1-6; D gene: -; V gene: TRBV28; clone size: once; CDR3 protein: CASSLYPSGTYNSPLHF; CDR3 DNA: TGTGCCAGCAGTTTATACCCCTCGGGGACCTATAATTCACCCCTCCACTTT
J gene: TRBJ1-1; D gene: -; V gene: TRBV7-9; clone size: many; CDR3 protein: CASIQGFNTEAFF; CDR3 DNA: TGTGCCAGTATTCAGGGGTTCAACACTGAAGCTTTCTTT
J gene: TRBJ2-3; D gene: TRBD2; V gene: TRBV5-1; clone size: -; CDR3 protein: CASSHTKAGAADTQYF; CDR3 DNA: TGCGCCAGCAGCCACACTAAAGCGGGGGCCGCAGATACGCAGTATTTT
J gene: TRBJ2-2; D gene: TRBD2; V gene: TRBV19; clone size: -; CDR3 protein: CASSIKSVGGRSGELFF; CDR3 DNA: TGTGCCAGTAGTATCAAATCGGTAGGCGGGAGGTCCGGGGAGCTGTTTTTT
J gene: TRBJ1-1; D gene: -; V gene: TRBV7-2; clone size: -; CDR3 protein: CASSFGGVNTEAFF; CDR3 DNA: TGTGCCAGCAGTTTCGGGGGAGTGAACACTGAAGCTTTCTTT
J gene: TRBJ2-2; D gene: -; V gene: TRBV7-9; clone size: -; CDR3 protein: CASSSGRGSGELFF; CDR3 DNA: TGTGCCAGCAGCTCTGGCCGCGGCTCCGGGGAGCTGTTTTTT
J gene: TRBJ2-1; D gene: -; V gene: TRBV11-2; clone size: -; CDR3 protein: CASSPELGPYNEQFF; CDR3 DNA: TGTGCCAGCAGCCCTGAGCTGGGGCCTTACAATGAGCAGTTCTTC
J gene: TRBJ2-5; D gene: TRBD2; V gene: TRBV5-1; clone size: -; CDR3 protein: CASSFETSGGPYTQYF; CDR3 DNA: TGCGCCAGCAGCTTCGAGACTAGCGGGGGGCCCTATACCCAGTACTTC
J gene: TRBJ2-5; D gene: TRBD2; V gene: TRBV4-1; clone size: -; CDR3 protein: CASSQGLLLGTSGRNRRETQYF; CDR3 DNA: TGCGCCAGCAGCCAAGGTCTCCTTCTCGGGACTAGCGGGAGGAACAGGCGGGAGACCCAGTACTTC